This passage covers 31 T cell receptor beta chains from one sample sequenced in a study of blood T cell repertoires in COVID-19. This table comes from immunoSEQ multiplex PCR, and its TCRdb copy is limited to in-frame clones, with some not included. The sample contains 120,000 to 150,000 clones, 80% to 90% of which appear only once. Sequenced sample: peripheral blood. The receptors derive from a woman aged 45 to 65 in a cohort sampled during active or convalescent COVID-19.

The gene calls are TRBV7-9 and TRBJ2-5; D not resolved. The CDR3 loop spans 14 amino acids. The V gene lost 5 bases and the J gene lost 5 bases, with 15 bases spanning the gap. Germline loops: CDR1 SEHNR, CDR2 FQNEAQ (reference sequence). The CDR3 DNA is TGTGCCAGCAGCGAACGAGATGCTCCTGAGACCCAGTACTTC. It encodes CASSERDAPETQYF.

The chain links TRBV6-6 to TRBJ1-2, with D maybe TRBD1 (6 bases). V was pared by 0 bases and J by 3 bases, with 8 bases between. Germline-derived CDR1 and CDR2 are MNHNY and SVGAGI (reference sequence). CDR3 length: 14 amino acids. DNA of the CDR3: TGTGCCAGCAGTTACTCGACAGGTTACTATGGCTACACCTTC. This gives the protein CASSYSTGYYGYTF.

The chain couples TRBV29-1 to TRBJ1-4; D gene uncertain. Trimming pared 4 bases from V and 8 bases from J, leaving 11 bases between. The CDR3 sequence is 12 residues long. Germline CDR1 is SQVTM and CDR2 is ANQGSEA. CDR3 nucleotides: TGCAGCGTTGGAGGTCATGACGAAAAACTGTTTTTT. Its protein is CSVGGHDEKLFF. Using reference TRBV29-1 and TRBJ1-4 for the parts outside the CDR3, the full variable domain is SAVISQKPSRDICQRGTSLTIQCQVDSQVTMMFWYRQQPGQSLTLIATANQGSEATYESGFVIDKFPISRPNLTFSTLTVSNMSPEDSSIYLCSVGGHDEKLFFGSGTQLSVL.

The rearrangement joins TRBV5-1 to TRBJ2-5; 9 nucleotides align to TRBD2. This CDR3 is 15 amino acids long. Germline V CDR1 and CDR2: SGHRS, YFSETQ. With V trimmed by 1 base and J by 0 bases, 1 base remained unmatched. The CDR3 nucleotides are TGCGCCAGCAGCTTGAGCGGGGGGCACCAAGAGACCCAGTACTTC. Translated: CASSLSGGHQETQYF.

The V call is TRBV9, the J call TRBJ2-2; D is possibly TRBD2 (6 bases). There are 19 residues in the CDR3. The V end was cut by 3 bases, the J end by 2 bases, with 23 bases between. Germline V lookup: CDR1 SGDLS, CDR2 YYNGEE. The CDR3 loop reads CASSERGLRGTVNTGELFF. In nucleotides, the CDR3 is TGTGCCAGCAGCGAGAGAGGGCTTCGGGGGACGGTTAACACCGGGGAGCTGTTTTTT. The whole variable domain, remainder taken from reference TRBV9 and TRBJ2-2, is DSGVTQTPKHLITATGQRVTLRCSPRSGDLSVYWYQQSLDQGLQFLIQYYNGEERAKGNILERFSAQQFPDLHSELNLSSLELGDSALYFCASSERGLRGTVNTGELFFGEGSRLTVL.

The CDR3 reads CASSPQGLQSYEQYF. The CDR3 DNA reads TGTGCCAGCAGTCCCCAGGGACTACAATCCTACGAGCAGTACTTC. V is TRBV6-5 and J is TRBJ2-7; the match to TRBD2 covers 7 bases. This CDR3 region has 15 residues. The J segment lost 1 base and the V segment lost 5 bases, leaving 8 bases of the junction unmatched. Germline-derived CDR1 and CDR2 are MNHEY and SVGAGI.

This clone was observed a handful of times. The chain employs TRBV12-5 and TRBJ1-2, with unresolved D. V dropped 1 base and J dropped 7 bases, with 13 bases sitting between them. The CDR3 has 14 residues. CDR1 is LGHNT and CDR2 is FRNRAP in the germline V gene. CDR3 sequence (DNA): TGTGCTAGTGGTTTGGCTGCAGAAGGAGTTGGCTACACCTTC. Translation: CASGLAAEGVGYTF.

The J gene is TRBJ2-2, the V gene TRBV5-1, with D perhaps TRBD1 (6 bases). The CDR3 contains 16 residues. Germline lookup yields CDR1 SGHRS and CDR2 YFSETQ. V lost 4 bases to trimming and J lost 5 bases, with 18 bases between them. The CDR3 protein is CASSPGTLRSTGELFF. CDR3 in DNA: TGCGCCAGCAGCCCAGGGACATTAAGGTCTACCGGGGAGCTGTTTTTT.

The chain employs TRBV29-1 and TRBJ1-3, with D perhaps matching TRBD1 (6 bases). Germline loops: CDR1 SQVTM, CDR2 ANQGSEA. V was trimmed by 7 bases and J by 0 bases, leaving 19 bases between them. This CDR3 has 16 amino acids. The DNA of the CDR3 is TGCAGCGCCGGGACAACGAGACCGAACTCTGGAAACACCATATATTTT. It codes for CSAGTTRPNSGNTIYF.

The DNA of the CDR3 is TGCACCAGCAGCCAAGTCCTCCCGGGCAGGACGTTGGGGCACACCGGGGAGCTGTTTTTT. Translated, it gives CTSSQVLPGRTLGHTGELFF. The V call is TRBV1, the J call TRBJ2-2; the DNA was not used to check the table's D call, TRBD1. TRBV1 is marked as a pseudogene. The CDR3 is 20 amino acids.

CDR3 sequence: CASSPGQREISEKLFF. CDR3 DNA: TGTGCCAGTAGTCCTGGACAGCGGGAGATTAGTGAAAAACTGTTTTTT. The chain has TRBV19 and TRBJ1-4; D may be TRBD1 (6 bases). The CDR3 covers 16 residues. V was trimmed by 5 bases and J by 7 bases, leaving 20 bases between them. CDR1 is LNHDA and CDR2 is SQIVND in the germline V gene (reference sequence).

This clone was observed a handful of times. The V and J genes are TRBV2 and TRBJ2-5; 7 bases align to TRBD2. V lost 7 bases and J lost 4; bases outside the gene matches: 12. The germline gives CDR1 SNHLY, CDR2 FYNNEI. The CDR3 has 15 amino acids. DNA for the CDR3: TGTGCCAGCAAACCCGCGGGGGTCGGTGGAGAGACCCAGTACTTC. This sequence encodes CASKPAGVGGETQYF.

The chain uses TRBV7-9 and TRBJ1-4, with 9 bases that match TRBD1. The germline V gene encodes CDR1 SEHNR and CDR2 FQNEAQ (reference sequence). CDR3 length: 17 residues. The V and J ends lost 4 bases and 8 bases, in that order; junction bases with no gene match: 14. The CDR3 sequence is CASSSWDRADQLEKLFF. The CDR3 DNA sequence: TGTGCCAGCAGCTCATGGGACAGGGCTGATCAGCTCGAAAAACTGTTTTTT.

This clone was counted ten times or more. The chain joins TRBV11-2 to TRBJ1-2; possible D gene TRBD1, 5 bases. Deletions cut 4 bases from V and 2 bases from J, with 14 bases between. This CDR3 contains 15 residues. The germline gives CDR1 SGHAT, CDR2 FQNNGV. The CDR3 DNA follows: TGTGCCAGCAGCTCGCACGCAGGGTTGAACTATGGCTACACCTTC. Protein: CASSSHAGLNYGYTF. The full variable domain, rest sourced from reference TRBV11-2 and TRBJ1-2, is EAGVAQSPRYKIIEKRQSVAFWCNPISGHATLYWYQQILGQGPKLLIQFQNNGVVDDSQLPKDRFSAERLKGVDSTLKIQPAKLEDSAVYLCASSSHAGLNYGYTFGSGTRLTVV.

This clone was detected only a few times. The rearrangement joins TRBV7-8 to TRBJ1-6, with 8 bases identical to TRBD1. With 8 bases clipped from V and 7 bases from J, the junction kept 4 bases outside the gene matches. CDR3 length: 13 amino acids. Germline CDR1 SGHVS, CDR2 FQNEAQ. The CDR3 DNA reads as TGTGCCAGCGGGACAGGAATAAATTCACCCCTCCACTTT. Protein product: CASGTGINSPLHF.

The chain is built from TRBV27 and TRBJ1-2, with 10 nucleotides matching TRBD1. This CDR3 spans 16 amino acids. With 6 bases clipped from V and 7 bases from J, the junction kept 14 bases outside the gene matches. CDR1 and CDR2 (germline): MNHEY, SMNVEV (reference sequence). In DNA, the CDR3 is TGTGCCAGCAGACGCGACAGGGGGCAAACGCCGGGTGGCTACACCTTC. This encodes CASRRDRGQTPGGYTF.

The chain combines TRBV15 with TRBJ2-4; 10 nucleotides line up with TRBD2. From germline, CDR1 is LNHNV and CDR2 YYDKDF (reference sequence). CDR3 length equals 14 residues. V shed 5 bases, J shed 5 bases, and the junction held 3 bases outside the gene matches. CDR3 sequence reads: CATSLGTSENIQYF. CDR3 DNA sequence: TGTGCCACCAGCCTAGGGACTAGCGAAAACATTCAGTACTTC.

This chain uses TRBV7-9 with TRBJ1-4, with D perhaps matching TRBD1 (6 bases). Germline CDR1 reads SEHNR; CDR2 reads FQNEAQ (reference sequence). This CDR3 contains 15 residues. Deletions cut 5 bases from V and 5 bases from J, with 15 bases between. The CDR3 DNA reads TGTGCCAGCAGCGGACAGACAGACTACAATGAAAAACTGTTTTTT. It yields the protein CASSGQTDYNEKLFF.

This chain joins TRBV2 and TRBJ2-1; D perhaps matches TRBD2 (5 bases). Trimming pared 8 bases from V and 5 bases from J, leaving 16 bases between. Germline assignment: CDR1 SNHLY and CDR2 FYNNEI. The CDR3 length is 14 residues. CDR3 sequence: CASYPGKGNNEQFF. CDR3 bases: TGTGCCAGCTACCCGGGGAAGGGAAACAATGAGCAGTTCTTC.

This clone was seen once. The CDR3 DNA is TGTGCCAGCAGCCGATGGACAGGGGTGGACGCTTTCTTT. Translated, it gives CASSRWTGVDAFF. The chain has TRBV7-2 and TRBJ1-1; 9 bases align to TRBD1. J was trimmed by 11 bases and V by 5 bases; bases with no gene match: 9. The CDR3 is 13 amino acids. Germline CDR1 reads SGHTA; CDR2 reads FQGNSA.

This clone appeared once. V and J are TRBV10-3 and TRBJ1-2, with 8 nucleotides matching TRBD1. Germline V gene lookup returns CDR1 ENHRY and CDR2 SYGVKD. J gave up 7 bases and V 0 bases, and 4 bases lay outside the gene matches. This CDR3 comprises 14 residues. CDR3 sequence: CAISESDRVGGYTF. DNA of the CDR3: TGTGCCATCAGTGAGTCGGACAGGGTGGGTGGCTACACCTTC.

The chain uses TRBV6-5 and TRBJ1-2; D is unresolved. Looked up from germline, CDR1 is MNHEY and CDR2 is SVGAGI. This CDR3 contains 16 residues. Trimming took off 2 bases at V and 6 bases at J, with 19 bases between the two ends. Written as DNA, the CDR3 is TGTGCCAGCAGTTACCGGTTTCGAACGGGAAATAATGGCTACACCTTC. Translating it yields CASSYRFRTGNNGYTF.

V usage is TRBV7-6 and J usage is TRBJ1-1, with a tentative D call TRBD1 (5 bases). The CDR3 loop spans 14 amino acids. Germline CDR1 and CDR2: SGHVS and FNYEAQ. Trimming removed 5 bases from V and 0 bases from J, with 10 bases in between. The CDR3 loop reads CASSLRVVNTEAFF. Here the CDR3 DNA reads TGTGCCAGCAGCCTCAGGGTAGTGAACACTGAAGCTTTCTTT. Using reference TRBV7-6 and TRBJ1-1 for the parts outside the CDR3, the full variable domain is GAGVSQSPRYKVTKRGQDVALRCDPISGHVSLYWYRQALGQGPEFLTYFNYEAQQDKSGLPNDRFSAERPEGSISTLTIQRTEQRDSAMYRCASSLRVVNTEAFFGQGTRLTVV.

This chain joins TRBV12-5 and TRBJ2-2; 8 bases are shared with TRBD1. Germline CDR1 reads LGHNT; CDR2 reads FRNRAP. CDR3 length: 15 amino acids. V dropped 6 bases and J dropped 5; count of bases not matched to a gene: 8. CDR3 nucleotide sequence: TGTGCTAGTGGGCCAGACAGGGGTTGGACCGGGGAGCTGTTTTTT. It is translated as CASGPDRGWTGELFF.

J is TRBJ2-7 and V is TRBV19, with TRBD1 matching over 7 bases. V was clipped by 3 bases and J by 3 bases; unmatched bases: 14. The CDR3 is 17 amino acids. Germline V gives CDR1 LNHDA, CDR2 SQIVND (reference sequence). CDR3 DNA: TGTGCCAGTAGTATGGGGGCTAGACAGGGCTCCCACTACGAGCAGTACTTC. It is translated as CASSMGARQGSHYEQYF. The full variable domain, its missing parts supplied by reference TRBV19 and TRBJ2-7, is DGGITQSPKYLFRKEGQNVTLSCEQNLNHDAMYWYRQDPGQGLRLIYYSQIVNDFQKGDIAEGYSVSREKKESFPLTVTSAQKNPTAFYLCASSMGARQGSHYEQYFGPGTRLTVT.

This clone has only one observation. The DNA of the CDR3 is TGTGCCAGCGGCCACTCGACAGGGCAAAATGAAAAACTGTTTTTT. It encodes CASGHSTGQNEKLFF. The chain combines TRBV6-5 with TRBJ1-4, with 7 nucleotides matching TRBD1. Trimming took 8 bases from V and 5 from J; bases not matched to a gene: 11. The CDR3 runs 15 residues. Looked up from germline, CDR1 is MNHEY and CDR2 is SVGAGI.

The chain carries TRBV7-2 and TRBJ2-2, with no clear D. The ends were cut back, 2 bases at V and 0 bases at J, with 7 bases in the middle. The CDR3 consists of 15 residues. Germline V gene lookup returns CDR1 SGHTA and CDR2 FQGNSA. DNA for the CDR3: TGTGCCAGCAGCTTACAGGCATCGAACACCGGGGAGCTGTTTTTT. It yields the protein CASSLQASNTGELFF.

The rearrangement uses TRBV3-1 (or the pseudogene TRBV3-2) and TRBJ2-1; 9 nucleotides line up with TRBD2. Germline values: CDR1 LGHDT, CDR2 YNNKEL (reference sequence). This CDR3 is built from 17 residues. Trimming removed 2 bases from V and 8 bases from J; junction bases left unmatched: 13. The DNA of the CDR3 is TGTGCCAGCAGCCAACCCTGGAGGCGGGGGGGCCTCGATGAGCAGTTCTTC. Translated, it gives CASSQPWRRGGLDEQFF.

As regards this clone: The sample contains more than one DNA sequence encoding this CDR3. The J gene is TRBJ2-1, the V gene TRBV9; no clear D. CDR1 is SGDLS and CDR2 is YYNGEE in the germline V gene. The CDR3 loop spans 15 amino acids. V lost 0 bases and J 0 bases, leaving 7 bases between the germline ends. CDR3 sequence: CASSVGGTSYNEQFF. CDR3 DNA sequence: TGTGCCAGCAGCGTAGGCGGCACCTCCTACAATGAGCAGTTCTTC.

This clone was seen only a few times. The V and J genes are TRBV30 and TRBJ1-4; 8 nucleotides line up with TRBD1. Germline V gene sequence: CDR1 GTSNPN, CDR2 SVGIG (reference sequence). The CDR3 contains 13 residues. V was clipped by 5 bases and J by 12 bases; unmatched bases: 11. For the CDR3, the DNA is TGTGCCTGGGGGCGGCAGGGGGCCGCGGAACTGTTTTTT. This codes for CAWGRQGAAELFF.

This chain uses TRBV5-1 with TRBJ2-1, with 8 bases identical to TRBD2. The CDR3 covers 14 residues. Germline assignment: CDR1 SGHRS and CDR2 YFSETQ. Losses at the gene ends were 6 bases for V and 0 bases for J; bases not matched to a gene: 2. The CDR3 is CASTGTSSYNEQFF. The CDR3 DNA follows: TGCGCCAGCACCGGGACTAGCTCCTACAATGAGCAGTTCTTC.